This T cell receptor beta chain is drawn from a study of response to subunit inactivated influenza vaccine. CDR1 and CDR2 (germline): WNHNN, SYGVQD (reference sequence). The CDR3 extends over 14 amino acids. V shed 0 bases and J shed 7 bases, with 10 bases lying between them. The table lists this clonotype with a few counts. One entry per CDR3 protein, called by TCRdb with MiXCR from the RT-PCR reads. The sample consists of 650,000 or so distinct CDR3 sequences, 14% of them appearing once. The sequencing used PBMCs from blood, collected 14 to 15 days before vaccination. This chain links TRBV10-1 with TRBJ2-1; weak D call: TRBD2 (6 bases). The origin of this receptor is a man between 50 and 59 years old who received an inactivated influenza vaccine. The chain's CDR3 is CASSESIGGNEQFF. The CDR3 DNA reads TGCGCCAGCAGTGAGTCAATCGGGGGAAATGAGCAGTTCTTC.